These 31 T cell receptor beta chains were sequenced from one sample in a study of shared T cell receptors in the human thymus. Measured with immunoSEQ multiplex PCR; TCRdb has only the in-frame clones, and not every one. The table has 600,000 to 900,000 clones, approximately 83% seen once. These same data were also listed under a study on human thymus T cells.

Sequences were obtained from thymocytes. These TCRs come from a girl less than two years old with a congenital heart defect.

The rearrangement uses TRBV5-5 and TRBJ2-1; D might be TRBD2 (7 bases). The CDR3 is 15 residues long. Germline V gene sequence: CDR1 SGHKS, CDR2 YYEKEE (reference sequence). The germline V and J ends were trimmed by 0 bases and 6 bases, with 13 bases remaining between them. CDR3 coding DNA: TGTGCCAGCAGCTTGGGGCGCGGGGGCTCCAATGAGCAGTTCTTC. Encoded protein: CASSLGRGGSNEQFF.

Written as DNA, the CDR3 is TGTGCCAGCAGCCCGATGGAGACTGAAGCTTTCTTT. Its translation is CASSPMETEAFF. The chain is built from TRBV14 and TRBJ1-1; D unresolved. Germline V gene lookup returns CDR1 SGHDN and CDR2 FVKESK. Trimming took off 4 bases at V and 5 bases at J, with 8 bases between the two ends. This CDR3 spans 12 amino acids.

V is TRBV18 and J is TRBJ2-5, with D perhaps TRBD1 (6 bases). Trimming left V 4 bases short and J 5 bases short, with 20 bases between. There are 16 residues in the CDR3. Germline-derived CDR1 and CDR2 are KGHSH and LQKENI. CDR3 DNA sequence: TGTGCCAGCTCACTCGAACCAGGGGCGCGGTTGGAGACCCAGTACTTC. Its translation is CASSLEPGARLETQYF.

To note about this clone: Other nucleotide sequences in the sample specify the same CDR3. This chain connects TRBV6-5 to TRBJ1-1; no clear D. The V gene lost 3 bases and the J gene lost 1 base, with 9 bases spanning the gap. Germline-derived CDR1 and CDR2 are MNHEY and SVGAGI. The CDR3 length is 14 residues. The CDR3 reads CASSYGQKNTEAFF. CDR3 DNA: TGTGCCAGCAGTTATGGCCAGAAGAACACTGAAGCTTTCTTT.

The chain recombines TRBV5-1 with TRBJ2-5, with TRBD1 matching 7 bases. The DNA matches TRBJ2-7 better at its end, which makes the J call doubtful. Germline-derived CDR1 and CDR2 are SGHRS and YFSETQ. The CDR3 sequence is 16 residues long. The CDR3 bases are TGCGCCAGCAGCACCGGGACAGTCGCTTCGGGCTACGAGCAGTACTTC. It translates to CASSTGTVASGYEQYF.

The chain couples TRBV18 to TRBJ2-1; 8 bases agree with TRBD2. The J segment lost 5 bases and the V segment lost 2 bases, leaving 8 bases of the junction unmatched. The CDR3 is 16 residues long. Per the germline V gene, CDR1 is KGHSH and CDR2 is LQKENI. The CDR3, as DNA: TGTGCCAGCTCACCATTCGGGGGGGGAATAGACAATGAGCAGTTCTTC. Translation: CASSPFGGGIDNEQFF.

The rearrangement uses TRBV7-2 and TRBJ2-2; the D gene is possibly TRBD2 (7 bases). CDR1 SGHTA and CDR2 FQGNSA come from the germline V gene. Trimming stripped 5 bases from V and 4 bases from J, with 14 bases between. The CDR3 is 15 amino acids. The CDR3 DNA reads TGTGCCAGCAGCCTCGCCCGGGGGGCCACCGGGGAGCTGTTTTTT. It is translated as CASSLARGATGELFF.

This clone came up a few times. The chain joins TRBV14 to TRBJ1-2, with D possibly being TRBD1 (6 bases). V dropped 0 bases and J dropped 4 bases, with 12 bases sitting between them. Looked up from germline, CDR1 is SGHDN and CDR2 is FVKESK. CDR3 length: 15 amino acids. The CDR3 reads CASSQEDSVGYGYTF. DNA of the CDR3: TGTGCCAGCAGCCAAGAGGACAGTGTCGGCTATGGCTACACCTTC.

This chain uses TRBV4-3 with TRBJ1-1; TRBD1 might be the D (5 bases). V lost 4 bases and J lost 3, with 21 bases in between. Per germline, CDR1 LGHNA and CDR2 YSLEER. CDR3 length: 17 residues. The CDR3 region has the DNA TGCGCCAGCAGCCTTACAACCCAAGACAGTTTGGACACTGAAGCTTTCTTT. Translated: CASSLTTQDSLDTEAFF.

The chain is built from TRBV9 and TRBJ2-5; weak D call: TRBD2 (6 bases). V lost 2 bases and J lost 6, with 20 bases in between. Germline V gene data show CDR1 as SGDLS and CDR2 as YYNGEE. The CDR3 covers 16 residues. The chain's CDR3 is CASSVTGTPAKKTQYF. As DNA, the CDR3 is TGTGCCAGCAGCGTGACCGGGACTCCGGCTAAGAAGACCCAGTACTTC.

The genes are TRBV6-1 and TRBJ2-1; D possibly corresponds to TRBD1 (5 bases). CDR1 MNHNS and CDR2 SASEGT come from the germline V gene. V shed 2 bases and J shed 15 bases, with 20 bases lying between them. The CDR3 spans 14 residues. This chain's CDR3 is CASSEPKTVQGVFF. The CDR3 DNA reads as TGTGCCAGCAGTGAACCCAAGACAGTTCAAGGGGTGTTCTTC.

V and J are TRBV6-6 and TRBJ1-5, with D uncertain. The CDR3 sequence is 13 residues long. Germline V gene data show CDR1 as MNHNY and CDR2 as SVGAGI (reference sequence). Trimming stripped 2 bases from V and 6 bases from J, with 8 bases between. CDR3 sequence reads: CASSYGSGQPQHF. The CDR3, as DNA: TGTGCCAGCAGTTACGGGTCGGGTCAGCCCCAGCATTTT.

V and J are TRBV2 and TRBJ1-2; D is ambiguous. The CDR3 covers 12 residues. V lost 4 bases, J lost 4 bases, and 7 bases lay in between. Per germline, CDR1 SNHLY and CDR2 FYNNEI. The CDR3 loop reads CASSVRGYGYTF. In DNA form, the CDR3 reads TGTGCCAGCAGTGTCCGGGGCTATGGCTACACCTTC. Full variable domain (remainder filled in from reference TRBV2 and TRBJ1-2): EPEVTQTPSHQVTQMGQEVILRCVPISNHLYFYWYRQILGQKVEFLVSFYNNEISEKSEIFDDQFSVERPDGSNFTLKIRSTKLEDSAMYFCASSVRGYGYTFGSGTRLTVV.

The rearrangement uses TRBV15 and TRBJ2-6, with 7 bases lining up with TRBD1. This CDR3 comprises 17 residues. The V gene end was trimmed by 5 bases and the J gene end by 0 bases; junction bases not matched to a gene: 7. Germline V gene sequence: CDR1 LNHNV, CDR2 YYDKDF (reference sequence). The CDR3 loop reads CATSGGQTSSGANVLTF. As DNA, the CDR3 is TGTGCCACCAGCGGGGGACAGACAAGCTCTGGGGCCAACGTCCTGACTTTC. The full variable domain, its missing parts supplied by reference TRBV15 and TRBJ2-6, is DAMVIQNPRYQVTQFGKPVTLSCSQTLNHNVMYWYQQKSSQAPKLLFHYYDKDFNNEADTPDNFQSRRPNTSFCFLDIRSPGLGDTAMYLCATSGGQTSSGANVLTFGAGSRLTVL.

As concerns this clone: The same CDR3 can be traced to other DNA sequences in this sample. The chain combines TRBV6-5 with TRBJ1-1; the D is unclear. The CDR3 loop spans 12 amino acids. Germline V gene lookup returns CDR1 MNHEY and CDR2 SVGAGI. Trimming cost V 6 bases and J 1 base, with 6 bases left between them. The CDR3 DNA is TGTGCCAGCAGAGGAGGGAACACTGAAGCTTTCTTT. Encoded protein: CASRGGNTEAFF.

The chain is built from TRBV4-3 and TRBJ1-2; the D gene is possibly TRBD1 (5 bases). The CDR3 is made up of 15 amino acids. The germline V gene encodes CDR1 LGHNA and CDR2 YSLEER. V lost 1 base, J lost 4 bases, and 13 bases lay in between. CDR3 amino acids: CASSQAAAGSYGYTF. The CDR3 DNA follows: TGCGCCAGCAGCCAAGCTGCGGCAGGGTCCTATGGCTACACCTTC.

This clone has only one observation. V gene TRBV4-3 combines with J gene TRBJ1-2; D gene uncertain. This CDR3 region has 11 residues. Trimming cost V 8 bases and J 7 bases, with 11 bases left between them. Per the germline V gene, CDR1 is LGHNA and CDR2 is YSLEER. This CDR3 is CASQSPGGYTF. CDR3 bases: TGCGCCAGCCAAAGCCCGGGTGGCTACACCTTC.

There are a few counts of this clone. The chain carries TRBV4-1 and TRBJ2-2; D remains ambiguous. The CDR3 is 16 residues long. Trimming left V 0 bases short and J 0 bases short, with 8 bases between. The germline V gene encodes CDR1 MGHRA and CDR2 YSYEKL. The CDR3 protein is CASSQEVAANTGELFF. CDR3 sequence (DNA): TGCGCCAGCAGCCAAGAGGTGGCAGCGAACACCGGGGAGCTGTTTTTT.

This clone was observed a handful of times. The V and J genes are TRBV28 and TRBJ1-4, with D uncertain. Trimming stripped 6 bases from V and 7 bases from J, with 27 bases between. CDR1 and CDR2 (germline): MDHEN, SYDVKM. CDR3 size: 18 residues. CDR3 loop: CASSKRDPLAVIAEKLFF. CDR3 DNA sequence: TGTGCCAGCAGCAAGCGAGACCCCCTGGCGGTTATTGCTGAAAAACTGTTTTTT.

This rearrangement joins TRBV5-1 to TRBJ1-1, with D possibly being TRBD1 (6 bases). CDR1 is SGHRS and CDR2 is YFSETQ in the germline V gene. V lost 0 bases, J lost 1 base, and 16 bases lay in between. CDR3 length: 17 amino acids. CDR3 nucleotide sequence: TGCGCCAGCAGCTTGGGCGGCAGGGGTAGGGGGAACACTGAAGCTTTCTTT. Amino acid sequence: CASSLGGRGRGNTEAFF.

This clone was seen only once. The CDR3 DNA follows: TGCGCCAGCAGCCCGCCCGAACCGGGACTAGCGGGGGGGACAACAAACAATGAGCAGTTCTTC. It specifies CASSPPEPGLAGGTTNNEQFF. This rearrangement joins TRBV5-1 to TRBJ2-1, with 16 bases that match TRBD2. Germline lookup yields CDR1 SGHRS and CDR2 YFSETQ. CDR3 length: 21 residues. V dropped 4 bases and J dropped 5; count of bases not matched to a gene: 18.

In its sample, this clone was seen a few times. The chain has TRBV4-1 and TRBJ1-2, with 7 bases lining up with TRBD1. This CDR3 has 19 residues. V trimming: 1 base; J trimming: 6 bases; junction bases outside the gene matches: 20. Looked up from germline, CDR1 is MGHRA and CDR2 is YSYEKL. In nucleotides, the CDR3 is TGCGCCAGCAGCCAAGGACAGGGTTCGGGGTGTGGGGAAGACGATGGCTACACCTTC. It yields the protein CASSQGQGSGCGEDDGYTF.

The V call is TRBV5-5, the J call TRBJ2-1; 9 bases map to TRBD1. This CDR3 has 13 residues. V trimming: 3 bases; J trimming: 5 bases; junction bases outside the gene matches: 0. Germline loops: CDR1 SGHKS, CDR2 YYEKEE (reference sequence). CDR3 DNA: TGTGCCAGCAGCTGGGACAGGGACAATGAGCAGTTCTTC. Amino acid sequence: CASSWDRDNEQFF.

This chain links TRBV27 with TRBJ1-1, with TRBD1 as a possible D gene (5 bases). Germline CDR1 reads MNHEY; CDR2 reads SMNVEV (reference sequence). The CDR3 sequence is 14 residues long. V lost 3 bases and J 4 bases, leaving 12 bases between the germline ends. CDR3 nucleotides: TGTGCCAGCAGTTTGACAGTCCCCATCACTGAAGCTTTCTTT. Its protein product is CASSLTVPITEAFF.

The chain carries TRBV6-1 and TRBJ1-1; 9 bases map to TRBD1. CDR3 length equals 18 residues. V trimming: 0 bases; J trimming: 5 bases; junction bases outside the gene matches: 13. Germline lookup yields CDR1 MNHNS and CDR2 SASEGT. CDR3 nucleotide sequence: TGTGCCAGCAGTGAAGCCCCGGGACAGGGCCCTAGGGGTACTGAAGCTTTCTTT. This gives the protein CASSEAPGQGPRGTEAFF.

The rearrangement joins TRBV9 to TRBJ2-2; D may be TRBD1 (5 bases). CDR1 is SGDLS and CDR2 is YYNGEE in the germline V gene. CDR3 length equals 17 residues. V lost 3 bases and J lost 0, with 15 bases in between. CDR3 protein: CASSGLGVSANTGELFF. The CDR3 nucleotides are TGTGCCAGCAGCGGCCTAGGGGTATCCGCGAACACCGGGGAGCTGTTTTTT.

The V and J genes are TRBV7-6 and TRBJ1-1; TRBD1 aligns across 9 bases. The germline CDR1 and CDR2 sequences are SGHVS and FNYEAQ. The CDR3 consists of 17 residues. V lost 5 bases and J lost 0; bases outside the gene matches: 10. The CDR3 sequence is CASSQGQGPSLNTEAFF. In nucleotides, the CDR3 is TGTGCCAGCAGCCAGGGACAGGGCCCCAGCTTGAACACTGAAGCTTTCTTT.

This clone has only one observation. The gene calls are TRBV5-1 and TRBJ2-3; 8 positions match TRBD2. With V trimmed by 1 base and J by 0 bases, 4 bases remained unmatched. This CDR3 has 16 amino acids. The germline V gene has CDR1 SGHRS and CDR2 YFSETQ. CDR3 region: CASSLIGRDSTDTQYF. The DNA for the CDR3 is TGCGCCAGCAGCTTGATCGGGAGGGACAGCACAGATACGCAGTATTTT.

This chain links TRBV7-9 with TRBJ1-1; TRBD1 matches 7 bases. With V trimmed by 5 bases and J by 12 bases, 9 bases remained unmatched. Germline CDR1 is SEHNR and CDR2 is FQNEAQ (reference sequence). CDR3 size: 12 residues. The CDR3 reads CASSPKTGMPFF. The CDR3 DNA is TGTGCCAGCAGCCCAAAGACAGGGATGCCTTTCTTT.

CDR3 region: CASSTIQGANYGYTF. The CDR3 DNA follows: TGTGCCAGCAGCACCATACAGGGGGCCAACTATGGCTACACCTTC. The chain recombines TRBV5-4 with TRBJ1-2; 9 bases line up with TRBD1. The ends lost 4 bases at V and 2 bases at J; junction bases unmatched: 6. Germline CDR1 SGHNT, CDR2 YYREEE (reference sequence). The CDR3 extends over 15 amino acids.

This chain links TRBV15 with TRBJ1-1; D unclear. The CDR3 is made up of 12 amino acids. Trimming removed 3 bases from V and 0 bases from J, with 2 bases in between. CDR1 is LNHNV, CDR2 YYDKDF, per germline (reference sequence). The DNA of the CDR3 is TGTGCCACCAGCAGCTTGAACACTGAAGCTTTCTTT. It specifies CATSSLNTEAFF.